These 18 T cell receptor beta chains share one sample of origin, sequenced in a study of monozygotic twins with cystic fibrosis. The table came from immunoSEQ multiplex PCR; TCRdb's copy has only in-frame clones and leaves some out. The sample lists under 20,000 clones, 97% seen once, with 1.9% in the top ten. Specimen: blood. These receptors all come from a woman aged 25 to 45 with cystic fibrosis.

The genes are TRBV10-2 and TRBJ1-6; D may be TRBD1 (5 bases). The germline V gene has CDR1 WSHSY and CDR2 SAAADI. The CDR3 is 17 residues long. V dropped 8 bases and J dropped 7 bases, with 24 bases sitting between them. The CDR3 DNA is TGCGCCAGCTTTTCCTCAGCAGGCGGGGACCGAAATTCACCCCTCCACTTT. Protein: CASFSSAGGDRNSPLHF.

The chain has TRBV18 and TRBJ2-7; D may correspond to TRBD1 or TRBD2 (5 bases each). V lost 3 bases and J lost 5, with 17 bases in between. Germline-derived CDR1 and CDR2 are KGHSH and LQKENI. This CDR3 has 15 residues. DNA for the CDR3: TGTGCCAGCTCACCCGGGACGGCTGAGGGGCACGAGCAGTACTTC. Protein product: CASSPGTAEGHEQYF. The variable domain in full, with the rest retrieved from reference TRBV18 and TRBJ2-7, is NAGVMQNPRHLVRRRGQEARLRCSPMKGHSHVYWYRQLPEEGLKFMVYLQKENIIDESGMPKERFSAEFPKEGPSILRIQQVVRGDSAAYFCASSPGTAEGHEQYFGPGTRLTVT.

This chain uses TRBV12-5 with TRBJ1-1; TRBD1 aligns across 7 bases. The germline CDR1 and CDR2 sequences are LGHNT and FRNRAP. The CDR3 covers 13 residues. The V and J ends lost 7 bases and 6 bases, in that order; junction bases with no gene match: 8. The CDR3 here is CASVPDRLAEAFF. The CDR3 DNA reads as TGTGCTAGTGTTCCGGACAGGTTGGCTGAAGCTTTCTTT.

The V call is TRBV18, the J call TRBJ2-5, with unresolved D. V dropped 2 bases and J dropped 5 bases, with 9 bases sitting between them. The CDR3 totals 13 residues. Germline V gives CDR1 KGHSH, CDR2 LQKENI. This CDR3 reads CASSPASPETQYF. The CDR3, as DNA: TGTGCCAGCTCACCAGCCAGTCCCGAGACCCAGTACTTC.

This sequence joins TRBV5-4 and TRBJ1-1, with D unclear. Trimming took off 0 bases at V and 1 base at J, with 4 bases between the two ends. Per the germline V gene, CDR1 is SGHNT and CDR2 is YYREEE (reference sequence). This CDR3 comprises 13 residues. CDR3 bases: TGTGCCAGCAGCTTGGAGAGGAACACTGAAGCTTTCTTT. It codes for CASSLERNTEAFF.

A single count supports this clone. The chain is built from TRBV18 and TRBJ2-7; unclear D gene. Germline V gives CDR1 KGHSH, CDR2 LQKENI. The CDR3 contains 15 residues. The V end lost 6 bases, the J end lost 6 bases, and 21 bases lay between the germline ends. CDR3 nucleotides: TGTGCCAGCTCCCTACTCCCCGACACATCCCTCGAGCAGTACTTC. Protein sequence: CASSLLPDTSLEQYF.

The chain couples TRBV7-7 to TRBJ1-1; D unclear. V was pared by 4 bases and J by 4 bases, with 10 bases between. The germline V gene has CDR1 SSHAT and CDR2 FNYEAQ (reference sequence). There are 13 residues in the CDR3. CDR3 in amino acids: CASSSEWGTEAFF. The CDR3 nucleotides read TGTGCCAGCAGCTCCGAATGGGGCACTGAAGCTTTCTTT.

The chain recombines TRBV5-6 with TRBJ2-3; tentative D call: TRBD1 (6 bases). Germline CDR1 and CDR2: SGHDT and YYEEEE. The germline V and J ends were trimmed by 4 bases and 6 bases, with 21 bases remaining between them. This CDR3 contains 16 residues. For the CDR3, the DNA is TGTGCCAGCAGCAACAGGGTCTTTACGAACGGGGATACGCAGTATTTT. Translation gives CASSNRVFTNGDTQYF.

The genes are TRBV4-1 and TRBJ2-1; D is undetermined. Deletions cut 1 base from V and 7 bases from J, with 8 bases between. The CDR3 has 13 amino acids. Germline V gene data show CDR1 as MGHRA and CDR2 as YSYEKL. For the CDR3, the DNA is TGCGCCAGCAGCCAAGGCATTGGAAATGAGCAGTTCTTC. It yields the protein CASSQGIGNEQFF.

The chain joins TRBV10-3 to TRBJ2-7, with TRBD1 identical over 7 bases. Germline V CDR1 and CDR2: ENHRY, SYGVKD. The CDR3 covers 15 residues. With 6 bases clipped from V and 0 bases from J, the junction kept 8 bases outside the gene matches. The CDR3 nucleotides are TGTGCCATCAGACCGACAGGGCAGAGCTCCTACGAGCAGTACTTC. It yields the protein CAIRPTGQSSYEQYF.

The genes are TRBV29-1 and TRBJ1-2; 10 bases line up with TRBD1. The CDR3 length is 12 residues. V gave up 6 bases and J gave up 8 bases; unmatched junction bases: 6. CDR1 is SQVTM, CDR2 ANQGSEA, per germline. In DNA, the CDR3 is TGCAGCGTGGGGACAGGGGCGGCCGGCTACACCTTC. It specifies CSVGTGAAGYTF.

The V call is TRBV27, the J call TRBJ2-1; D is unresolved. The CDR3 is 13 residues long. Germline V lookup: CDR1 MNHEY, CDR2 SMNVEV (reference sequence). V was pared by 8 bases and J by 0 bases, with 8 bases between. The CDR3 loop is CASYVSSYNEQFF. CDR3 DNA sequence: TGTGCCAGCTACGTTAGCTCCTACAATGAGCAGTTCTTC.

This chain connects TRBV28 to TRBJ1-5; D is undetermined. Trimming removed 6 bases from V and 5 bases from J, with 20 bases in between. Germline V gives CDR1 MDHEN, CDR2 SYDVKM. CDR3 length: 16 residues. DNA of the CDR3: TGTGCCAGCAGGGAGCCACGGATAAGGAAAGATCAGCCCCAGCATTTT. Translation gives CASREPRIRKDQPQHF. Combining the CDR3 with reference TRBV28 and TRBJ1-5 gives the whole variable domain DVKVTQSSRYLVKRTGEKVFLECVQDMDHENMFWYRQDPGLGLRLIYFSYDVKMKEKGDIPEGYSVSREKKERFSLILESASTNQTSMYLCASREPRIRKDQPQHFGDGTRLSIL.

The rearrangement joins TRBV28 to TRBJ2-5; perhaps D is TRBD1 or TRBD2 (7 bases each). V lost 9 bases and J 5 bases, leaving 16 bases between the germline ends. The length of the CDR3 is 13 residues. The germline gives CDR1 MDHEN, CDR2 SYDVKM. CDR3 sequence reads: CASVPGGAETQYF. DNA of the CDR3: TGTGCCAGTGTCCCAGGGGGGGCGGAGACCCAGTACTTC.

The chain couples TRBV19 to TRBJ1-5, with TRBD1 matching 12 bases. Trimming took 7 bases from V and 9 from J; bases not matched to a gene: 7. From germline, CDR1 is LNHDA and CDR2 SQIVND (reference sequence). The CDR3 sequence is 14 residues long. In nucleotides, the CDR3 is TGTGCCAGTACCCGGGACAGGGGGCGACGGCCCCAGCATTTT. Protein sequence: CASTRDRGRRPQHF.

The chain recombines TRBV1 with TRBJ2-2; the table's D call TRBD1 went unverified against the DNA. TRBV1 corresponds to a pseudogene. CDR3 length: 16 amino acids. The CDR3 region is CTSSQVRGRVTGELFF. The CDR3, as DNA: TGCACCAGCAGCCAAGTCAGGGGCCGGGTCACCGGGGAGCTGTTTTTT.

The V call is TRBV7-2, the J call TRBJ1-6; maybe TRBD1 (5 bases). Germline values: CDR1 SGHTA, CDR2 FQGNSA. The CDR3 sequence is 14 residues long. V was cut by 6 bases and J by 10 bases, with 16 bases left in between. The CDR3 loop is CASSYWDRSSPLHF. The CDR3 DNA is TGTGCCAGCAGTTACTGGGACCGGTCCTCACCCCTCCACTTT.

This clone occurred a few times. This rearrangement joins TRBV10-2 to TRBJ1-1; D unresolved. This CDR3 is built from 14 residues. Per the germline V gene, CDR1 is WSHSY and CDR2 is SAAADI. The germline V and J ends were trimmed by 0 bases and 1 base, with 6 bases remaining between them. The chain's CDR3 is CASSESGGNTEAFF. In DNA, the CDR3 is TGCGCCAGCAGTGAGTCCGGCGGGAACACTGAAGCTTTCTTT.